Many counts were recorded for the clone carrying this T cell receptor (beta chain). The target antigen is unknown. This sample was taken from a study of tumor-infiltrating lymphocytes in primary liver carcinoma. Findings and caveats of the study: Top clones occupying all five tumor regions numbered only about 7-24%.

V dropped 6 bases and J dropped 2 bases, with 19 bases sitting between them. CDR1 is MNHNS and CDR2 is SASEGT in the germline V gene. The CDR3 has 16 residues. Both RNA and DNA were isolated together from around 20-30 mg of bulk tissue that had not been sorted. The authors sampled five separate regions per tumor. Priming with a constant-region primer yielded TCR beta cDNA from 400 to 500 ng total RNA. Libraries covering TCR beta were generated through three nested multiplex PCR rounds (using a slightly modified ARM-PCR). A C-beta reverse primer was combined with TRBV1-TRBV30 forward primers in the first two PCR rounds, and each round had 10 cycles. TCRdb fed the multiplex PCR reads into MiXCR, producing one record per CDR3 protein. The sample yields about 120,000 distinct CDR3 sequences, roughly three fifths seen once.

The sequence was collected from a woman aged 55-69 years with primary liver carcinoma and hepatitis B virus infection. The V call is TRBV6-1, the J call TRBJ2-5; D possibly corresponds to TRBD1 (6 bases). The sequenced sample consisted of liver tumor tissue from sampling region 1. The subset here: tumor region T1, superior pole. This CDR3 reads CASRAPGMRGQETQYF. CDR3 bases: TGTGCCAGCAGGGCCCCAGGGATGAGGGGGCAAGAGACCCAGTACTTC.